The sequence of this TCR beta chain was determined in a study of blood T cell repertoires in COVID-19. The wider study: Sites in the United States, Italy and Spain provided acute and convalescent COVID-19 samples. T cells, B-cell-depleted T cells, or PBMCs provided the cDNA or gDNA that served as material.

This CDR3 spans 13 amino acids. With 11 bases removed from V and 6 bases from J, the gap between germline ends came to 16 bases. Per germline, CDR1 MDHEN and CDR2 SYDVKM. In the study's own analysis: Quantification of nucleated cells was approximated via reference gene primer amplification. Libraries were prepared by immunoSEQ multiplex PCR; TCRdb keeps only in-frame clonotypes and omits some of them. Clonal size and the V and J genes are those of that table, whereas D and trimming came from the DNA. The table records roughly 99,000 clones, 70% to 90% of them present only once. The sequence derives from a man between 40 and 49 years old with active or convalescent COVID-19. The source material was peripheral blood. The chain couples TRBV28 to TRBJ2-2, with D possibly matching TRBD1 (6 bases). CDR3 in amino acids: CASRGSPAGELFF. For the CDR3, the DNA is TGTGCCTCTAGGGGGAGTCCGGCCGGGGAGCTGTTTTTT.